Shown below are 24 T cell receptor beta chains from a single sample sequenced in a study of blood T cells in healthy people across ages. PCR was performed a second time for about 7 to 12 cycles using a sample-barcoded 5' primer and a J-beta primer mix. TCRdb reprocessed the 5' RACE reads via MiXCR and lists one record per CDR3 protein. The sample holds approximately 1,700,000 distinct CDR3 sequences, about two fifths seen once. The sequenced material came from blood. These receptors were collected from a human donor in good health.

J is TRBJ1-4 and V is TRBV12-3 or TRBV12-4; TRBD1 might be the D (5 bases). CDR3 length: 14 amino acids. The V gene lost 6 bases and the J gene lost 2 bases, with 10 bases spanning the gap. CDR3 coding DNA: TGTGCCAGCAGAGCCCGGGACACTAATGAAAAACTGTTTTTT. Its translation: CASRARDTNEKLFF.

This clonotype has more than one count but fewer than ten. The chain uses TRBV5-6 and TRBJ2-3; tentative D call: TRBD1 (5 bases). The length of the CDR3 is 13 residues. Germline-derived CDR1 and CDR2 are SGHDT and YYEEEE. V dropped 2 bases and J dropped 4 bases, with 8 bases sitting between them. The CDR3 sequence is CASSFLQADTQYF. In DNA, the CDR3 is TGTGCCAGCAGCTTTCTACAGGCAGATACGCAGTATTTT.

This clonotype was found a few times. Germline is not matched at one junction end, which may reflect a read error. The chain uses TRBV28 and TRBJ2-7, with a tentative D call TRBD2 (6 bases). Germline values: CDR1 MDHEN, CDR2 SYDVKM. The CDR3 spans 13 residues. This chain's CDR3 is CASSSPAGRERYF. CDR3 nucleotides: TGTGCCAGCAGTTCCCCAGCGGGTCGGGAGCGGTACTTC. Together with reference TRBV28 and TRBJ2-7, the CDR3 gives the full variable domain: DVKVTQSSRYLVKRTGEKVFLECVQDMDHENMFWYRQDPGLGLRLIYFSYDVKMKEKGDIPEGYSVSREKKERFSLILESASTNQTSMYLCASSSPAGRERYFGPGTRLTVT.

This clonotype was counted a few times. The chain has TRBV6-5 and TRBJ2-1, with D perhaps TRBD1 or TRBD2 (5 bases each). V was shortened by 8 bases and J by 0 bases, with 17 bases between the two germline ends. This CDR3 region has 16 residues. From germline, CDR1 is MNHEY and CDR2 SVGAGI. The CDR3 coding sequence is TGTGCCAGCTCTCGGTTGAGGGGTAACTCCTACAATGAGCAGTTCTTC. Encoded protein: CASSRLRGNSYNEQFF.

CDR3 sequence reads: CSASPGFYEQYF. In DNA form, the CDR3 reads TGCAGTGCTAGCCCAGGGTTCTACGAGCAGTACTTC. The V call is TRBV20-1, the J call TRBJ2-7; perhaps TRBD1 as D (5 bases). The CDR3 length is 12 residues. Germline V gives CDR1 DFQATT, CDR2 SNEGSKA (reference sequence). With 3 bases removed from V and 3 bases from J, the gap between germline ends came to 9 bases.

This sequence joins TRBV6-5 and TRBJ2-1; TRBD2 agrees at 9 bases. The V gene's germline CDR1 is MNHEY and CDR2 SVGAGI. J was trimmed by 4 bases and V by 6 bases; bases with no gene match: 7. The CDR3 extends over 15 amino acids. This CDR3 is CASRPGLASYNEQFF. The CDR3 nucleotides are TGTGCCAGCAGACCGGGACTAGCCTCGTACAATGAGCAGTTCTTC.

This clonotype has at least ten counts. The chain is built from TRBV4-3 and TRBJ1-2; TRBD1 matches 7 bases. Germline V gene data show CDR1 as LGHNA and CDR2 as YSLEER. Trimming cost V 0 bases and J 4 bases; bases outside gene matches: 2. The CDR3 spans 14 residues. CDR3 sequence (DNA): TGCGCCAGCAGCCAAGACAGGGGGAGCTATGGCTACACCTTC. Its protein product is CASSQDRGSYGYTF.

This clonotype turned up a few times. The CDR3 sequence is CSVEAPSKEGGTYNEQFF. DNA of the CDR3: TGCAGCGTTGAAGCCCCGTCAAAGGAGGGGGGTACCTACAATGAGCAGTTCTTC. This rearrangement joins TRBV29-1 to TRBJ2-1; D could derive from TRBD1 or TRBD2 (6 bases each). The CDR3 has 18 amino acids. Germline-derived CDR1 and CDR2 are SQVTM and ANQGSEA. V gave up 1 base and J gave up 2 bases, with 21 bases separating them.

The chain has TRBV2 and TRBJ1-4; D may be TRBD1 (5 bases). CDR1 and CDR2 from the germline V gene are SNHLY and FYNNEI. The length of the CDR3 is 12 residues. V was cut by 6 bases and J by 8 bases, with 10 bases left in between. The CDR3 DNA reads TGTGCCAGCAGCGACCGGGACGAAAAACTGTTTTTT. Translation: CASSDRDEKLFF.

The chain uses TRBV20-1 and TRBJ2-7; 11 nucleotides match TRBD2. The end of the DNA is better explained by TRBJ2-5, so the J call may be wrong. This CDR3 region has 16 residues. Germline V gene lookup returns CDR1 DFQATT and CDR2 SNEGSKA (reference sequence). The CDR3: CSASASQTSGAETQYF. The CDR3 coding sequence is TGCAGTGCTAGCGCTTCCCAGACTAGCGGGGCGGAGACCCAGTACTTC.

This clonotype was picked up a small number of times. The CDR3 sequence: CASSLARGALNGYTF. The CDR3 DNA is TGTGCCAGCAGCTTAGCAAGAGGGGCGCTTAATGGCTACACCTTC. The J gene is TRBJ1-2, the V gene TRBV11-2; maybe TRBD1 (5 bases). Trimming took 1 base from V and 6 from J, leaving 15 bases between them. This CDR3 has 15 amino acids. Germline V lookup: CDR1 SGHAT, CDR2 FQNNGV.

This clonotype was counted a single time. This chain joins TRBV20-1 and TRBJ2-3, with TRBD2 matching over 13 bases. CDR1 is DFQATT, CDR2 SNEGSKA, per germline (reference sequence). CDR3 length: 16 residues. Germline trimming cut 5 bases from V and 2 bases from J; bases unmatched to any gene: 7. CDR3 in DNA: TGCAGTGCTCGCAAGGGACTAGCGGGGAACACAGATACGCAGTATTTT. Amino acid sequence: CSARKGLAGNTDTQYF.

V gene TRBV4-2 combines with J gene TRBJ2-3; D gene ambiguous. CDR1 and CDR2 from the germline V gene are LGHNA and YNFKEQ. With 5 bases removed from V and 11 bases from J, the gap between germline ends came to 20 bases. The CDR3 is 14 amino acids. CDR3 nucleotides: TGTGCCAGCAGCGACACCTCGGCCTCCTACGAGCAGTATTTT. Translated, it gives CASSDTSASYEQYF.

This clonotype has just a few counts. V and J are TRBV3-1 and TRBJ2-3; 7 bases fit TRBD2. Germline CDR1 LGHDT, CDR2 YNNKEL (reference sequence). The length of the CDR3 is 17 residues. V shed 0 bases and J 1 base; nucleotides not matched to a gene: 7. In nucleotides, the CDR3 is TGTGCCAGCAGCCAAGAAGGCAGCGGGGCTCGCACAGATACGCAGTATTTT. Amino acid sequence: CASSQEGSGARTDTQYF.

This chain links TRBV13 with TRBJ2-7, with TRBD2 identical over 7 bases. Losses at the gene ends were 5 bases for V and 3 bases for J; bases not matched to a gene: 13. CDR3 length: 16 residues. Germline CDR1 and CDR2: PRHDT and FYEKMQ (reference sequence). The DNA of the CDR3 is TGTGCCAGCAGCCTAACGGGAGGCCCGGGGGGCTACGAGCAGTACTTC. The encoded protein is CASSLTGGPGGYEQYF.

The chain carries TRBV29-1 and TRBJ1-2; 7 bases are shared with TRBD1. In germline, CDR1 is SQVTM, CDR2 ANQGSEA. The CDR3 totals 12 residues. V shed 6 bases, J shed 6 bases, and the junction held 7 bases outside the gene matches. The DNA of the CDR3 is TGCAGCGTCGACAGGGTTGCAGATGGCTACACCTTC. As protein: CSVDRVADGYTF.

This clonotype was recorded only once. The CDR3 loop reads CASYRVDYGYTF. The CDR3, as DNA: TGTGCCAGCTACAGGGTCGACTATGGCTACACCTTC. The V gene is TRBV7-2, the J gene TRBJ1-2, with D tentatively TRBD1 (6 bases). The CDR3 covers 12 residues. Trimming shortened V by 8 bases and J by 3 bases, and 10 bases separated the two germline ends. Germline values: CDR1 SGHTA, CDR2 FQGNSA.

The V and J genes are TRBV7-8 and TRBJ2-7; 9 nucleotides line up with TRBD2. Germline V gene sequence: CDR1 SGHVS, CDR2 FQNEAQ. V lost 5 bases and J lost 6; bases outside the gene matches: 11. The CDR3 loop spans 15 amino acids. In DNA form, the CDR3 reads TGTGCCAGCAGCCCCCTCTTGGCGGGGGGGCCCGAGCAGTACTTC. This sequence encodes CASSPLLAGGPEQYF.

Turning to this clonotype: One end of the junction varies from germline; a read error may be responsible. The chain uses TRBV13 and TRBJ1-2; tentative D call: TRBD1 (5 bases). The germline gives CDR1 PRHDT, CDR2 FYEKMQ (reference sequence). The CDR3 is 12 amino acids. This CDR3 is CASSPRGDGCTF. CDR3 nucleotides: TGTGCCAGCAGCCCCCGGGGGGATGGCTGCACCTTC.

This chain links TRBV29-1 with TRBJ2-7, with 8 bases lining up with TRBD1. Germline V gene data show CDR1 as SQVTM and CDR2 as ANQGSEA. V lost 1 base to trimming and J lost 4 bases; unmatched junction nucleotides: 6. The length of the CDR3 is 14 residues. CDR3 region: CSVEGPGGEYEQYF. CDR3 DNA sequence: TGCAGCGTTGAAGGGCCAGGGGGCGAATACGAGCAGTACTTC.

This clonotype was counted a few times. V usage is TRBV28 and J usage is TRBJ2-1, with 10 bases lining up with TRBD1. After removal of 6 bases from V and 12 bases from J, the junction contained 8 bases not matched to a gene. The CDR3 is made up of 13 amino acids. Germline CDR1 reads MDHEN; CDR2 reads SYDVKM. The chain's CDR3 is CASRYPGTGVQFF. The CDR3 region has the DNA TGTGCCAGCAGATATCCCGGGACAGGGGTGCAGTTCTTC.

The chain couples TRBV9 to TRBJ1-4, with TRBD1 as a possible D gene (5 bases). The CDR3 length is 13 residues. The V end lost 7 bases, the J end lost 8 bases, and 15 bases lay between the germline ends. The germline gives CDR1 SGDLS, CDR2 YYNGEE. As DNA, the CDR3 is TGTGCCAGCTCCCGAGCAGGGAACGAAAAACTGTTTTTT. It yields the protein CASSRAGNEKLFF. The complete variable domain, with remaining parts taken from reference TRBV9 and TRBJ1-4, reads DSGVTQTPKHLITATGQRVTLRCSPRSGDLSVYWYQQSLDQGLQFLIQYYNGEERAKGNILERFSAQQFPDLHSELNLSSLELGDSALYFCASSRAGNEKLFFGSGTQLSVL.

Ten or more counts support this clonotype. The genes are TRBV27 and TRBJ2-7; weak D call: TRBD1 (5 bases). The germline CDR1 and CDR2 sequences are MNHEY and SMNVEV (reference sequence). Between the trimmed V and J ends, which lost 0 bases and 5 bases, there was a span of 14 bases. CDR3 length equals 15 residues. The DNA for the CDR3 is TGTGCCAGCAGTTTATCTTGGACACTCACGGACGAGCAGTACTTC. Protein product: CASSLSWTLTDEQYF.

This clonotype was observed a handful of times. V gene TRBV3-1 combines with J gene TRBJ1-2, with 7 nucleotides matching TRBD1. The CDR3 totals 16 residues. V shed 1 base, J shed 2 bases, and the junction held 7 bases outside the gene matches. From germline, CDR1 is LGHDT and CDR2 YNNKEL (reference sequence). Here the CDR3 reads CASSQGGQGVNYGYTF. Here the CDR3 DNA reads TGTGCCAGCAGCCAAGGAGGGCAGGGGGTAAACTATGGCTACACCTTC. The variable domain in full, completed from reference TRBV3-1 and TRBJ1-2, reads DTAVSQTPKYLVTQMGNDKSIKCEQNLGHDTMYWYKQDSKKFLKIMFSYNNKELIINETVPNRFSPKSPDKAHLNLHINSLELGDSAVYFCASSQGGQGVNYGYTFGSGTRLTVV.